Below, 14 T cell receptor beta chains from the same sample are listed, as sequenced in a study of T-cell memory formation after mild COVID-19. TCRdb ran MiXCR on the 5' RACE reads and lists one entry per CDR3 protein. The table has approximately 250,000 distinct CDR3 sequences, 15% seen once. What was sequenced was PBMCs or a T cell subset sorted from them (not recorded which). The receptor source for this set is an adult woman who had mild COVID-19 (a few samples of this study predate the infection). Cell type and time point are not known.

V usage is TRBV6-6 and J usage is TRBJ2-5; D may be TRBD2 (5 bases). V shed 6 bases and J shed 1 base, with 9 bases lying between them. CDR3 length: 13 residues. Germline CDR1 and CDR2: MNHNY and SVGAGI (reference sequence). The CDR3 is CASRVASQETQYF. CDR3 coding DNA: TGTGCCAGCAGGGTAGCGAGCCAAGAGACCCAGTACTTC.

This clonotype was detected a few times. This rearrangement joins TRBV5-1 to TRBJ2-5, with 10 bases aligning to TRBD2. The CDR3 is 14 amino acids. Germline lookup yields CDR1 SGHRS and CDR2 YFSETQ. Trimming took 6 bases from V and 4 from J; bases not matched to a gene: 6. The CDR3 spells CASTRTSGTETQYF. CDR3 nucleotide sequence: TGCGCCAGCACCCGGACTAGCGGAACAGAGACCCAGTACTTC.

The chain has TRBV2 and TRBJ1-2, with unresolved D. Germline-derived CDR1 and CDR2 are SNHLY and FYNNEI. The V end lost 5 bases, the J end lost 0 bases, and 7 bases lay between the germline ends. The CDR3 is made up of 13 amino acids. The CDR3 DNA reads TGTGCCAGCAGTACCGCCTCTAACTATGGCTACACCTTC. Its protein product is CASSTASNYGYTF.

This clonotype has just a few counts. The chain recombines TRBV6-6 with TRBJ2-1; D possibly matches TRBD1 or TRBD2 (5 bases each). Germline values: CDR1 MNHNY, CDR2 SVGAGI (reference sequence). The ends were cut back, 6 bases at V and 2 bases at J, with 17 bases in the middle. The CDR3 is made up of 16 amino acids. The CDR3 spells CASRPPGPLAYNEQFF. CDR3 bases: TGTGCCAGCAGACCGCCGGGGCCCCTCGCCTACAATGAGCAGTTCTTC.

This clonotype showed up just a few times. This chain connects TRBV5-1 to TRBJ2-1; TRBD1 matches 9 bases. The CDR3 loop spans 15 amino acids. Germline-derived CDR1 and CDR2 are SGHRS and YFSETQ. Unmatched junction bases numbered 7, after V lost 0 bases and J lost 9 bases. Here the CDR3 DNA reads TGCGCCAGCAGCTTGGAGGGACAGGGCTTGAGTGAGCAGTTCTTC. It is translated as CASSLEGQGLSEQFF.

This clonotype was recorded a few times. The rearrangement uses TRBV5-4 and TRBJ2-5, with a possible D match to TRBD2 (6 bases). The length of the CDR3 is 15 residues. The V end lost 4 bases, the J end lost 5 bases, and 18 bases lay between the germline ends. In germline, CDR1 is SGHNT, CDR2 YYREEE (reference sequence). The CDR3 DNA sequence: TGTGCCAGCAGCCCAGAGTGGGGGGTCGGGGAGACCCAGTACTTC. Translated: CASSPEWGVGETQYF.

This clonotype has a count of ten or more. The J gene is TRBJ2-1, the V gene TRBV12-3 or TRBV12-4; possibly TRBD2 for D (7 bases). The CDR3 is 15 amino acids. Trimming shortened V by 1 base and J by 2 bases, and 9 bases separated the two germline ends. The CDR3 nucleotides are TGTGCCAGCAGTTTAGGGGGGGGGCCCTACAATGAGCAGTTCTTC. This encodes CASSLGGGPYNEQFF.

Only a few counts were recorded for this clonotype. This CDR3 is CASSPRTGPTSNEKLFF. CDR3 bases: TGTGCCAGTAGTCCCCGTACTGGACCGACTTCAAATGAAAAACTGTTTTTT. The chain carries TRBV19 and TRBJ1-4; D gene unclear. The CDR3 extends over 17 amino acids. Germline loops: CDR1 LNHDA, CDR2 SQIVND (reference sequence). The V end lost 5 bases, the J end lost 5 bases, and 21 bases lay between the germline ends.

The rearrangement links TRBV24-1 to TRBJ2-2; D is perhaps TRBD1 (5 bases). Trimming removed 1 base at V and 2 bases at J, with 10 bases between. CDR3 length: 16 residues. Germline CDR1 and CDR2: KGHDR and SFDVKD. The CDR3 loop reads CATSDFDQGNTGELFF. The CDR3 DNA follows: TGTGCCACCAGTGATTTTGATCAGGGAAACACCGGGGAGCTGTTTTTT.

This clonotype occurred a few times. V usage is TRBV11-2 and J usage is TRBJ1-2; D is ambiguous. Between the trimmed V and J ends, which lost 1 base and 6 bases, there was a span of 9 bases. Germline-derived CDR1 and CDR2 are SGHAT and FQNNGV. The CDR3 is 13 amino acids. Here the CDR3 reads CASSLGLGDGYTF. The CDR3 DNA reads TGTGCCAGCAGCTTAGGTCTCGGGGATGGCTACACCTTC. The full variable domain, its missing parts supplied by reference TRBV11-2 and TRBJ1-2, is EAGVAQSPRYKIIEKRQSVAFWCNPISGHATLYWYQQILGQGPKLLIQFQNNGVVDDSQLPKDRFSAERLKGVDSTLKIQPAKLEDSAVYLCASSLGLGDGYTFGSGTRLTVV.

This clonotype was counted many times. This chain uses TRBV3-1 with TRBJ2-1; 10 bases align to TRBD2. Trimming removed 1 base from V and 9 bases from J; junction bases left unmatched: 3. CDR3 length: 14 residues. Germline CDR1 and CDR2: LGHDT and YNNKEL (reference sequence). The CDR3 bases are TGTGCCAGCAGCCAAGCGCCTAGCGGGGGTGAGCAGTTCTTC. Translation: CASSQAPSGGEQFF.

A few counts support this clonotype. The chain carries TRBV5-1 and TRBJ1-2; D call uncertain. The CDR3 runs to 14 residues. Trimming left V 0 bases short and J 4 bases short, with 10 bases between. The germline gives CDR1 SGHRS, CDR2 YFSETQ. The CDR3 DNA is TGCGCCAGCAGCTTGGATGCATTTGCCTATGGCTACACCTTC. Amino acid sequence: CASSLDAFAYGYTF.

This clonotype was picked up a small number of times. The chain couples TRBV5-1 to TRBJ2-7; D perhaps matches TRBD2 (6 bases). Germline V gives CDR1 SGHRS, CDR2 YFSETQ. V dropped 10 bases and J dropped 5 bases, with 19 bases sitting between them. The CDR3 is 13 residues long. CDR3 in amino acids: CALGGVTRNEQYF. DNA of the CDR3: TGCGCCCTCGGCGGGGTCACTCGAAACGAGCAGTACTTC. Based on the CDR3 plus reference TRBV5-1 and TRBJ2-7, the full variable domain is KAGVTQTPRYLIKTRGQQVTLSCSPISGHRSVSWYQQTPGQGLQFLFEYFSETQRNKGNFPGRFSGRQFSNSRSEMNVSTLELGDSALYLCALGGVTRNEQYFGPGTRLTVT.

This clonotype has just a few counts. The chain combines TRBV20-1 with TRBJ2-7; the D gene is possibly TRBD2 (5 bases). Trimming shortened V by 3 bases and J by 7 bases, and 13 bases separated the two germline ends. Germline lookup yields CDR1 DFQATT and CDR2 SNEGSKA (reference sequence). The CDR3 totals 12 residues. The CDR3 region has the DNA TGCAGTGCTAGTTCCGGGGAGCGGGAGCAGTACTTC. This translates into CSASSGEREQYF.